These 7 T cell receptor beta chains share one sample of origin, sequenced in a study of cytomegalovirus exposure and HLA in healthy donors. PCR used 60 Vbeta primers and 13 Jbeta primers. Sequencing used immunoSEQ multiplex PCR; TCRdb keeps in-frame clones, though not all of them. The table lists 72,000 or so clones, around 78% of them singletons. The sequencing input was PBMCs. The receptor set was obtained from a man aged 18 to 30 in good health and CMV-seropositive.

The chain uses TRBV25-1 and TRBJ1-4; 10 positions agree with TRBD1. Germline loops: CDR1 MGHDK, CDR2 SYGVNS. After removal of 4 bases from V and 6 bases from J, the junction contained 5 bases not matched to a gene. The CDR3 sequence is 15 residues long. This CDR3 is CASSGEGQGYEKLFF. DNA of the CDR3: TGTGCCAGCAGTGGAGAGGGACAGGGGTATGAAAAACTGTTTTTT. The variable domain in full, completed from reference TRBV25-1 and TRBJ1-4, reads EADIYQTPRYLVIGTGKKITLECSQTMGHDKMYWYQQDPGMELHLIHYSYGVNSTEKGDLSSESTVSRIRTEHFPLTLESARPSHTSQYLCASSGEGQGYEKLFFGSGTQLSVL.

Here the CDR3 DNA reads TGTGCCAGCAGTACCGGACAGGGGGCAGATCAGCCCCAGCATTTT. This encodes CASSTGQGADQPQHF. The chain has TRBV6-5 and TRBJ1-5; 11 bases fit TRBD1. The CDR3 is made up of 15 amino acids. J lost 5 bases, V lost 5 bases, and 5 bases had no gene match. Germline-derived CDR1 and CDR2 are MNHEY and SVGAGI.

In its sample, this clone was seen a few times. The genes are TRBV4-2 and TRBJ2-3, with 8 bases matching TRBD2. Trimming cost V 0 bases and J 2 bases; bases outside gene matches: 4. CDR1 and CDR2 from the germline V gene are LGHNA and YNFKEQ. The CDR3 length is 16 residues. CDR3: CASSQEASGLTDTQYF. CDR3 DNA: TGTGCCAGCAGCCAAGAAGCTAGCGGGCTCACAGATACGCAGTATTTT.

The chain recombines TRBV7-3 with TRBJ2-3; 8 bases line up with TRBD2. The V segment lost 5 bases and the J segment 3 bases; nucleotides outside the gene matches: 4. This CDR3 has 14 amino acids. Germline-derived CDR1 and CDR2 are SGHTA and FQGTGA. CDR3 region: CASSPGGGTDTQYF. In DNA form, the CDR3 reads TGTGCCAGCAGCCCGGGAGGGGGGACAGATACGCAGTATTTT.

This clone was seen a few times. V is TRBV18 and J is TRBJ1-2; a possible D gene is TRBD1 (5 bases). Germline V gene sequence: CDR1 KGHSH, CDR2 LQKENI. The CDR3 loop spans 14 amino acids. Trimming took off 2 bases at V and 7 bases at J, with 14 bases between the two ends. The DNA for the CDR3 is TGTGCCAGCTCACCATTAGAAGGGGTTGGTGGCTACACCTTC. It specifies CASSPLEGVGGYTF.

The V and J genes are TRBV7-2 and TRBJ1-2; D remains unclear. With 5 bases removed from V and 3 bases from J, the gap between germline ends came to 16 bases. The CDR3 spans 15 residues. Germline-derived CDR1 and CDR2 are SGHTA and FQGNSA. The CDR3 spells CASSLTPLVHYGYTF. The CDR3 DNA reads TGTGCCAGCAGCCTAACCCCTTTGGTCCACTATGGCTACACCTTC.

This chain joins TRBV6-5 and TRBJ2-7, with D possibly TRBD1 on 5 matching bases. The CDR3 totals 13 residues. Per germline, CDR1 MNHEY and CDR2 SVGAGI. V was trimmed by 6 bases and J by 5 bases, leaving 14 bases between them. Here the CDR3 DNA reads TGTGCCAGCAGCTCCATAGGGGTTGACGAGCAGTACTTC. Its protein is CASSSIGVDEQYF.